This T cell receptor beta chain was captured by sequencing in a study of CD8+ T cells in alopecia areata. General study results and limits: Resident alphabeta T-cell populations of normal skin are likewise subject to sequencing in scalp samples. Relative to normal scalp, lesional scalp, especially alopecia totalis/universalis, showed higher clonality.

Sample treatment: oral pan-JAK inhibitor, 5-10 mg twice daily. Peripheral blood samples and lesional scalp punch biopsies were obtained from alopecia areata patients. For this clone: Its antigen is undetermined.

The CDR3 extends over 15 amino acids. Germline V lookup: CDR1 SGHRS, CDR2 YFSETQ. Trimming removed 0 bases from V and 1 base from J, with 9 bases in between. Following RNA extraction, reverse transcription yielded cDNA that acted as the sequencing template. Only in-frame clones appear in the TCRdb table, and some are missing; sequencing was by immunoSEQ multiplex PCR. The sample contains around 290,000 clones, roughly 60% of which appear only once. Sequenced material: CD4+ T cells sorted from blood, taken at week 24, from a patient treated with tofacitinib. This chain joins TRBV5-1 and TRBJ2-3; D call uncertain. The sequence came from a human donor with alopecia areata. As DNA, the CDR3 is TGCGCCAGCAGCTTGGTGGCAGAGCGCACAGATACGCAGTATTTT. Its translation: CASSLVAERTDTQYF.